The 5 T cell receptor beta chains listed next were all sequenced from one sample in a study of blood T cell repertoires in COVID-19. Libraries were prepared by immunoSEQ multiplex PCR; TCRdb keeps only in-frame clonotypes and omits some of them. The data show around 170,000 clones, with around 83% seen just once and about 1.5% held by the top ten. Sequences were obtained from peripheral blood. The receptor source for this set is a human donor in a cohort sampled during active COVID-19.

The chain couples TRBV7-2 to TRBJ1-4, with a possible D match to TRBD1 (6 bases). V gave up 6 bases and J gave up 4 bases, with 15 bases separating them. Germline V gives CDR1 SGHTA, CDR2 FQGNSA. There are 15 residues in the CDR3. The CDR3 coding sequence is TGTGCCAGCAGGACCGGACAGATGAGTAATGAAAAACTGTTTTTT. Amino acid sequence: CASRTGQMSNEKLFF.

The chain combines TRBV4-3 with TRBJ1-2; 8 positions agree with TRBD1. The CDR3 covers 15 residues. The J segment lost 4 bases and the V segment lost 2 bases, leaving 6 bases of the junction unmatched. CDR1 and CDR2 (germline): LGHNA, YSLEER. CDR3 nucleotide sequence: TGCGCCAGCAGCCAATTCTTCCAGGGGGCCTATGGCTACACCTTC. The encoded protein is CASSQFFQGAYGYTF.

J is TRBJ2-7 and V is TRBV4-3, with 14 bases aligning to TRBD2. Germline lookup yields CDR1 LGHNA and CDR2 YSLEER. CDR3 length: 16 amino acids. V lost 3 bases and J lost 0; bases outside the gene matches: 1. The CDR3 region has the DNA TGCGCCAGCAGCCAGACTAGCGGGGGGGCCTCCTACGAGCAGTACTTC. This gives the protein CASSQTSGGASYEQYF.

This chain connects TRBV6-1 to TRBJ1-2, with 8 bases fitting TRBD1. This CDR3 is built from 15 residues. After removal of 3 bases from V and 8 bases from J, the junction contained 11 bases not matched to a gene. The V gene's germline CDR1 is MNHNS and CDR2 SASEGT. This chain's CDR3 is CASSEGDRGVRGYTF. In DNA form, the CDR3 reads TGTGCCAGCAGTGAGGGTGACAGGGGCGTTAGGGGCTACACCTTC.

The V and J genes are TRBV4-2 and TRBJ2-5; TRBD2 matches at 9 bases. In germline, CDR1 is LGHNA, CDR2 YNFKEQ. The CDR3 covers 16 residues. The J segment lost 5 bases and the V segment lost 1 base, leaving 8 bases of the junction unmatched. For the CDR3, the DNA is TGTGCCAGCAGCCAAGTCGAGGGCGGGAGGGTGGAGACCCAGTACTTC. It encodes CASSQVEGGRVETQYF.